Listed below are T cell receptor beta chains from one sample, sequenced in a study of spatial heterogeneity in lung cancer. TCRdb reprocessed the 5' RACE reads via MiXCR and lists one record per CDR3 protein. This sample carries about 38,000 distinct CDR3 sequences, approximately 8% of them seen once, and the ten largest clones take roughly 9.9%. The sequenced sample was PBMCs, obtained at follow-up. The receptors were sampled from a male donor with early-stage non-small cell lung cancer. Each CDR3 is given with its conserved first and last residue. Fields, in order: V gene, D gene, clone size, J gene, CDR3 protein, CDR3 DNA. The D gene is left open where the match is weak. The size of a clone is reported for some rows only, either as once, few or many, or as a class for expanded clones.

V gene: TRBV5-8; D gene: .; clone size: many; J gene: TRBJ1-2; CDR3 protein: CASSGAPGRFYGYTF; CDR3 DNA: TGTGCCAGCAGCGGAGCTCCGGGACGGTTCTATGGCTACACCTTC
V gene: TRBV3-1; D gene: .; clone size: many; J gene: TRBJ1-1; CDR3 protein: CASSHMAGEAFF; CDR3 DNA: TGTGCCAGCAGTCACATGGCTGGGGAAGCTTTCTTT
V gene: TRBV5-1; D gene: .; clone size: many; J gene: TRBJ2-2; CDR3 protein: CASSLDGELFF; CDR3 DNA: TGCGCCAGCAGCTTGGACGGGGAGCTGTTTTTT
V gene: TRBV15; D gene: .; clone size: many; J gene: TRBJ1-1; CDR3 protein: CATSRDRARTEAFF; CDR3 DNA: TGTGCCACCAGCAGAGACAGGGCTCGTACTGAAGCTTTCTTT
V gene: TRBV7-2; D gene: .; clone size: many; J gene: TRBJ2-5; CDR3 protein: CASTPETGTTQYF; CDR3 DNA: TGTGCCAGCACCCCGGAAACAGGCACGACCCAGTACTTC
V gene: TRBV9; D gene: .; clone size: few; J gene: TRBJ2-7; CDR3 protein: CASSKSGGGGTVSYEQYF; CDR3 DNA: TGTGCCAGCAGTAAATCGGGAGGGGGCGGCACGGTATCCTACGAGCAGTACTTC
V gene: TRBV12-3/TRBV12-4; D gene: .; clone size: many; J gene: TRBJ1-2; CDR3 protein: CASSLRETKSYGYTF; CDR3 DNA: TGTGCCAGCAGCCTTCGGGAAACTAAGTCCTATGGCTACACCTTC
V gene: TRBV5-4; D gene: TRBD2; clone size: .; J gene: TRBJ2-5; CDR3 protein: CASSLGSGGYQESQYF; CDR3 DNA: TGTGCCAGCAGCTTGGGGAGCGGGGGGTACCAAGAGTCCCAGTACTTC
V gene: TRBV27; D gene: TRBD2; clone size: many; J gene: TRBJ2-7; CDR3 protein: CASSPRGAYEQYF; CDR3 DNA: TGTGCCAGCAGCCCGCGGGGGGCCTACGAGCAGTACTTC
V gene: TRBV2; D gene: TRBD1; clone size: .; J gene: TRBJ2-7; CDR3 protein: CASRVDRHSSYEQYF; CDR3 DNA: TGTGCCAGCAGAGTGGACAGGCACTCTTCCTACGAGCAGTACTTC
V gene: TRBV7-6; D gene: .; clone size: many; J gene: TRBJ2-2; CDR3 protein: CASTLGQEGGELFF; CDR3 DNA: TGTGCCAGCACCCTGGGGCAAGAGGGCGGGGAGCTGTTTTTT
V gene: TRBV7-6; D gene: .; clone size: many; J gene: TRBJ2-3; CDR3 protein: CASSDARSDTQYF; CDR3 DNA: TGTGCCAGCAGCGACGCCCGCTCAGATACGCAGTATTTT
V gene: TRBV10-2; D gene: .; clone size: many; J gene: TRBJ1-1; CDR3 protein: CASTEGGTEAFF; CDR3 DNA: TGCGCCAGCACCGAGGGCGGGACTGAAGCTTTCTTT
V gene: TRBV6-5; D gene: TRBD1; clone size: many; J gene: TRBJ2-7; CDR3 protein: CASRDRTGTYEQYF; CDR3 DNA: TGTGCCAGCAGGGACAGGACAGGGACCTACGAGCAGTACTTC
V gene: TRBV29-1; D gene: TRBD1; clone size: .; J gene: TRBJ1-2; CDR3 protein: CSVDIQGHGYTF; CDR3 DNA: TGCAGCGTTGACATACAGGGGCACGGCTACACCTTC
V gene: TRBV2; D gene: TRBD1; clone size: many; J gene: TRBJ1-1; CDR3 protein: CASSAQGPGTEAFF; CDR3 DNA: TGTGCCAGCAGTGCACAGGGGCCCGGCACTGAAGCTTTCTTT
V gene: TRBV18; D gene: .; clone size: many; J gene: TRBJ2-7; CDR3 protein: CASSYGQTPGEQYF; CDR3 DNA: TGTGCCAGCTCGTACGGACAGACCCCGGGAGAGCAGTACTTC
V gene: TRBV5-1; D gene: .; clone size: many; J gene: TRBJ2-1; CDR3 protein: CASSPEASNEQFF; CDR3 DNA: TGCGCCAGCAGCCCGGAGGCTTCCAATGAGCAGTTCTTC
V gene: TRBV10-3; D gene: TRBD2; clone size: many; J gene: TRBJ2-3; CDR3 protein: CAIRLAGGPLDTQYF; CDR3 DNA: TGTGCCATCAGACTAGCGGGGGGGCCCTTGGATACGCAGTATTTT
V gene: TRBV7-9; D gene: .; clone size: few; J gene: TRBJ2-3; CDR3 protein: CASSLAFISDTQYF; CDR3 DNA: TGTGCCAGCAGCTTAGCTTTCATATCAGATACGCAGTATTTT
V gene: TRBV6-1; D gene: .; clone size: many; J gene: TRBJ1-5; CDR3 protein: CASSEWGLGQPQHF; CDR3 DNA: TGTGCCAGCAGTGAATGGGGGCTGGGTCAGCCCCAGCATTTT
V gene: TRBV5-1; D gene: .; clone size: few; J gene: TRBJ2-4; CDR3 protein: CASSFRSGTRNIQYF; CDR3 DNA: TGCGCCAGCAGCTTCCGTTCAGGGACGAGAAACATTCAGTACTTC
V gene: TRBV29-1; D gene: TRBD1; clone size: .; J gene: TRBJ2-5; CDR3 protein: CSVGRDRKETQYF; CDR3 DNA: TGCAGCGTGGGCCGGGACAGAAAAGAGACCCAGTACTTC
V gene: TRBV9; D gene: TRBD1; clone size: many; J gene: TRBJ2-1; CDR3 protein: CASSFHRTGGVNSYNEQFF; CDR3 DNA: TGTGCCAGCAGCTTCCACCGGACAGGGGGGGTTAATTCCTACAATGAGCAGTTCTTC
V gene: TRBV10-1; D gene: .; clone size: many; J gene: TRBJ2-5; CDR3 protein: CASSESGVLETQYF; CDR3 DNA: TGCGCCAGCAGTGAGTCTGGTGTTTTGGAGACCCAGTACTTC
V gene: TRBV18; D gene: TRBD2; clone size: many; J gene: TRBJ2-3; CDR3 protein: CASSSSSGGPTDTQYF; CDR3 DNA: TGTGCCAGCTCATCCTCTAGCGGGGGGCCCACAGATACGCAGTATTTT
V gene: TRBV7-2; D gene: .; clone size: .; J gene: TRBJ2-1; CDR3 protein: CASSSGPIYNEQFF; CDR3 DNA: TGTGCCAGCAGCTCGGGACCGATTTACAATGAGCAGTTCTTC
V gene: TRBV7-9; D gene: .; clone size: many; J gene: TRBJ2-3; CDR3 protein: CASSLGANTDTQYF; CDR3 DNA: TGTGCCAGCAGCTTAGGGGCAAACACAGATACGCAGTATTTT
V gene: TRBV19; D gene: .; clone size: many; J gene: TRBJ1-5; CDR3 protein: CASSISDNQPQHF; CDR3 DNA: TGTGCCAGTAGTATCTCAGATAATCAGCCCCAGCATTTT
V gene: TRBV5-1; D gene: .; clone size: many; J gene: TRBJ1-1; CDR3 protein: CASSLVDTEAFF; CDR3 DNA: TGCGCCAGCAGCTTGGTTGACACTGAAGCTTTCTTT
V gene: TRBV12-3/TRBV12-4; D gene: .; clone size: many; J gene: TRBJ2-1; CDR3 protein: CASSLGSPSYNEQFF; CDR3 DNA: TGTGCCAGCAGTTTAGGTTCCCCCTCCTACAATGAGCAGTTCTTC
V gene: TRBV7-2; D gene: .; clone size: many; J gene: TRBJ2-7; CDR3 protein: CASRRPGQGAYEQYF; CDR3 DNA: TGTGCCAGCAGGCGACCGGGACAAGGAGCCTACGAGCAGTACTTC
V gene: TRBV10-3; D gene: TRBD1; clone size: many; J gene: TRBJ2-7; CDR3 protein: CAISEGQGATEQYF; CDR3 DNA: TGTGCCATCAGTGAGGGACAGGGGGCGACCGAGCAGTACTTC
V gene: TRBV29-1; D gene: .; clone size: few; J gene: TRBJ2-7; CDR3 protein: CSVERQGFDEQYF; CDR3 DNA: TGCAGCGTTGAAAGGCAGGGGTTCGACGAGCAGTACTTC
V gene: TRBV18; D gene: .; clone size: many; J gene: TRBJ1-6; CDR3 protein: CASSPPKGSPLHF; CDR3 DNA: TGTGCCAGCTCACCACCGAAAGGCTCACCCCTCCACTTT
V gene: TRBV6-1; D gene: TRBD2; clone size: few; J gene: TRBJ2-3; CDR3 protein: CASSEGAGGITDTQYF; CDR3 DNA: TGTGCCAGCAGTGAGGGGGCGGGGGGGATCACAGATACGCAGTATTTT
V gene: TRBV5-4; D gene: .; clone size: many; J gene: TRBJ2-2; CDR3 protein: CASSYGGATDTGELFF; CDR3 DNA: TGTGCCAGCAGCTATGGGGGGGCCACCGACACCGGGGAGCTGTTTTTT
V gene: TRBV5-1; D gene: .; clone size: many; J gene: TRBJ1-3; CDR3 protein: CASSLGAGLDGNTIYF; CDR3 DNA: TGCGCCAGCAGCTTGGGCGCAGGATTGGATGGAAACACCATATATTTT
V gene: TRBV30; D gene: .; clone size: many; J gene: TRBJ1-2; CDR3 protein: CAWSAKGGYGYTF; CDR3 DNA: TGTGCCTGGAGCGCAAAAGGGGGCTATGGCTACACCTTC
V gene: TRBV3-1; D gene: TRBD2; clone size: .; J gene: TRBJ2-3; CDR3 protein: CASSQERLAGHTDTQYF; CDR3 DNA: TGTGCCAGCAGCCAAGAAAGACTAGCGGGGCACACAGATACGCAGTATTTT
V gene: TRBV18; D gene: .; clone size: .; J gene: TRBJ1-5; CDR3 protein: CASTGTINQPQHF; CDR3 DNA: TGTGCCAGCACCGGGACAATCAATCAGCCCCAGCATTTT
V gene: TRBV7-9; D gene: TRBD2; clone size: many; J gene: TRBJ2-7; CDR3 protein: CASSLVLAGGNEQYF; CDR3 DNA: TGTGCCAGCAGCTTAGTACTAGCGGGGGGGAACGAGCAGTACTTC
V gene: TRBV13; D gene: .; clone size: .; J gene: TRBJ2-3; CDR3 protein: CASSDKGGSHTQYF; CDR3 DNA: TGTGCCAGCAGTGACAAGGGGGGCAGCCATACGCAGTATTTT
V gene: TRBV13; D gene: .; clone size: many; J gene: TRBJ2-1; CDR3 protein: CASSGGRGYSPYNEQFF; CDR3 DNA: TGTGCCAGCAGCGGAGGAAGGGGGTACTCTCCCTACAATGAGCAGTTCTTC
V gene: TRBV30; D gene: .; clone size: many; J gene: TRBJ1-1; CDR3 protein: CAWSLVNTEAFF; CDR3 DNA: TGTGCCTGGTCCTTGGTGAACACTGAAGCTTTCTTT
V gene: TRBV19; D gene: .; clone size: many; J gene: TRBJ1-5; CDR3 protein: CASSIFPQGNQPQHF; CDR3 DNA: TGTGCCAGTAGTATATTTCCCCAGGGCAATCAGCCCCAGCATTTT
V gene: TRBV27; D gene: TRBD2; clone size: many; J gene: TRBJ2-2; CDR3 protein: CASSTQTSGGTGELFF; CDR3 DNA: TGTGCCAGCAGCACCCAAACTAGCGGGGGCACCGGGGAGCTGTTTTTT
V gene: TRBV5-1; D gene: .; clone size: .; J gene: TRBJ2-2; CDR3 protein: CASTGSANTGELFF; CDR3 DNA: TGCGCCAGCACCGGTAGCGCGAACACCGGGGAGCTGTTTTTT
V gene: TRBV13; D gene: TRBD1; clone size: medium-sized; J gene: TRBJ2-7; CDR3 protein: CASSPKDRVASEQYF; CDR3 DNA: TGTGCCAGCAGCCCGAAGGACAGGGTCGCATCCGAGCAGTACTTC
V gene: TRBV30; D gene: .; clone size: many; J gene: TRBJ1-2; CDR3 protein: CAWSTGYGYTF; CDR3 DNA: TGTGCCTGGAGCACGGGGTATGGCTACACCTTC
V gene: TRBV2; D gene: .; clone size: .; J gene: TRBJ2-4; CDR3 protein: CASSERPLGIAKNIQYF; CDR3 DNA: TGTGCCAGCAGTGAAAGGCCCCTCGGGATAGCCAAAAACATTCAGTACTTC